A selection of T cell receptor beta chains follows, all from one sample in a study of T cells in Graves' hyperthyroidism and ophthalmopathy. TCRdb re-called the multiplex PCR reads through MiXCR, storing one row per CDR3 protein. Of about 510,000 distinct CDR3 sequences in the sample, 14% were seen once. The sequenced material came from blood. Source of these receptors: a woman between 40 and 50 years old with Graves' hyperthyroidism. CDR3s include the opening cysteine and the closing phenylalanine or tryptophan. A D gene is named only where the DNA matches it firmly. Rows may omit the clone size; those that give it use once, few, many or a size class.

CDR3,DNA,D,V,J,size
CSAGDSLNEQFF,TGCAGTGCAGGGGACAGTCTCAATGAGCAGTTCTTC,TRBD1,TRBV20-1,TRBJ2-1,many
CASSSAGTVAGGNQPQHF,TGTGCCAGCAGCTCAGCGGGGACAGTCGCGGGGGGCAATCAGCCCCAGCATTTT,TRBD1,TRBV7-2,TRBJ1-5,many
CASGDRGDIGEAFF,TGTGCCAGCGGAGACAGGGGCGACATAGGGGAGGCTTTCTTT,TRBD1,TRBV6-1,TRBJ1-1,few
CASSDPGTSRNIQYF,TGTGCCAGCAGCGATCCCGGGACTTCGAGGAACATTCAGTACTTC,-,TRBV9,TRBJ2-4,-
CASSYTGGVQETQYF,TGTGCCAGCAGTTACACGGGGGGGGTTCAAGAGACCCAGTACTTC,TRBD2,TRBV6-6,TRBJ2-5,many
CASSLSRLPQETQYF,TGTGCCAGCAGTTTATCGCGACTCCCCCAAGAGACCCAGTACTTC,-,TRBV27,TRBJ2-5,-
CASSPSGINPYEQYF,TGTGCCAGCAGCCCTAGCGGGATCAATCCCTACGAGCAGTACTTC,TRBD2,TRBV7-9,TRBJ2-7,many
CSATSWTSGRVETQYF,TGCAGTGCTACATCGTGGACTAGCGGGAGGGTAGAGACCCAGTACTTC,TRBD2,TRBV20-1,TRBJ2-5,-
CSARGGRANTGELFF,TGCAGTGCTAGAGGTGGCAGGGCTAACACCGGGGAGCTGTTTTTT,-,TRBV20-1,TRBJ2-2,-
CASLGGFSDTQYF,TGTGCCAGCCTCGGGGGTTTTTCAGATACGCAGTATTTT,-,TRBV12-3/TRBV12-4,TRBJ2-3,many
CSTKGVSNQPQHF,TGCAGCACGAAAGGGGTGAGCAATCAGCCCCAGCATTTT,-,TRBV20-1,TRBJ1-5,many
CSARDDQSSYNEQFF,TGCAGTGCTAGAGATGACCAGAGCTCCTACAATGAGCAGTTCTTC,-,TRBV20-1,TRBJ2-1,few
CAISEQDPKRRQGASDTQYF,TGTGCCATCAGTGAGCAGGACCCAAAAAGACGACAGGGGGCGTCAGATACGCAGTATTTT,TRBD1,TRBV10-3,TRBJ2-3,few
CASSLLPQAGKETQYF,TGTGCCAGCAGCTTACTTCCGCAAGCGGGCAAAGAGACCCAGTACTTC,-,TRBV7-6,TRBJ2-5,few
CASSVASGSGSYNEQFF,TGTGCCAGCAGCGTGGCTAGCGGGAGCGGGTCCTACAATGAGCAGTTCTTC,TRBD2,TRBV9,TRBJ2-1,-
CASSYSIGAPNYGYTF,TGTGCCAGCAGTTACTCTATAGGGGCCCCTAACTATGGCTACACCTTC,-,TRBV6-2/TRBV6-3,TRBJ1-2,-
CASSPFAGENTGELFF,TGCGCCAGCAGCCCCTTCGCAGGAGAGAACACCGGGGAGCTGTTTTTT,-,TRBV4-1,TRBJ2-2,-
CASSYSPALNTEAFF,TGTGCCAGCAGTTACTCGCCAGCTTTGAACACTGAAGCTTTCTTT,-,TRBV6-5,TRBJ1-1,many
CASSQWEGSGNTEAFF,TGTGCCAGCAGCCAATGGGAGGGCTCGGGGAACACTGAAGCTTTCTTT,-,TRBV14,TRBJ1-1,-
CASSSDGRGETQYF,TGTGCCAGCAGCTCTGACGGGAGGGGTGAGACCCAGTACTTC,TRBD2,TRBV4-2,TRBJ2-5,-
CASSPKYLLAGGSYNEQFF,TGTGCCAGCAGCCCGAAATACCTCCTAGCGGGAGGCTCCTACAATGAGCAGTTCTTC,TRBD2,TRBV7-9,TRBJ2-1,few
CSARLAGVTDTQYF,TGCAGTGCTAGACTAGCGGGAGTAACAGATACGCAGTATTTT,TRBD2,TRBV20-1,TRBJ2-3,many
CASRGAGGDETQYF,TGTGCCAGCCGGGGGGCAGGGGGTGATGAGACCCAGTACTTC,-,TRBV6-1,TRBJ2-5,-
CAWSGQGGETQYF,TGTGCCTGGAGTGGACAGGGTGGAGAGACCCAGTACTTC,TRBD1,TRBV30,TRBJ2-5,-
CASSLGLAVTDTQYF,TGTGCCAGCAGCTTGGGACTAGCGGTCACAGATACGCAGTATTTT,TRBD2,TRBV11-2,TRBJ2-3,many
CASSLTRNTGELFF,TGTGCCAGCAGCTTAACACGTAACACCGGGGAGCTGTTTTTT,-,TRBV7-3,TRBJ2-2,many
CASGDWAREQYF,TGTGCCAGCGGAGACTGGGCACGCGAGCAGTACTTC,-,TRBV2,TRBJ2-7,-
CASSPLDWNYGYTF,TGCGCCAGCAGCCCGCTAGACTGGAACTATGGCTACACCTTC,-,TRBV5-1,TRBJ1-2,few
CASRSHREDGYTF,TGTGCCAGCAGAAGCCACAGGGAGGATGGCTACACCTTC,-,TRBV6-1,TRBJ1-2,many
CASTTAGSSYEQYF,TGTGCCAGCACAACGGCAGGGTCCTCCTACGAGCAGTACTTC,-,TRBV6-1,TRBJ2-7,few
CASSHDPSYEQYF,TGCGCCAGCAGTCATGACCCTTCCTACGAGCAGTACTTC,-,TRBV5-1,TRBJ2-7,-
CASSLDGTGNYGYTF,TGCGCCAGCAGCTTGGACGGGACAGGGAACTATGGCTACACCTTC,TRBD1,TRBV5-1,TRBJ1-2,many
CASSRDRVDLQYF,TGTGCCAGCAGCCGGGACAGGGTCGATCTGCAGTACTTC,TRBD1,TRBV11-3,TRBJ2-7,many
CSVGEKETQYF,TGCAGCGTTGGTGAGAAAGAGACCCAGTACTTC,-,TRBV29-1,TRBJ2-5,many
CASSSMRGARYNEQFF,TGTGCCAGCAGCTCGATGAGGGGCGCCCGATACAATGAGCAGTTCTTC,-,TRBV7-2,TRBJ2-1,many
CASSPTGGMTEQYF,TGTGCCAGCTCACCAACAGGGGGAATGACCGAGCAGTACTTC,TRBD1,TRBV18,TRBJ2-7,many
CASAGRGKEGPLHF,TGTGCCAGTGCCGGCCGGGGGAAAGAGGGACCCCTCCACTTT,-,TRBV27,TRBJ1-6,many
CASSLKQTYEQYF,TGTGCCAGCAGTTTAAAACAGACCTACGAGCAGTACTTC,-,TRBV28,TRBJ2-7,many
CASSFPDRGIYEQYF,TGTGCCAGCAGTTTCCCGGACAGGGGGATCTACGAGCAGTACTTC,TRBD1,TRBV28,TRBJ2-7,many
CASSRGTAEKLFF,TGTGCCAGCAGCCGTGGGACGGCTGAAAAACTGTTTTTT,-,TRBV11-2,TRBJ1-4,few
CASSLVSSGSSYEQYF,TGCGCCAGCAGCTTGGTGTCTAGCGGGAGCTCCTACGAGCAGTACTTC,TRBD2,TRBV5-1,TRBJ2-7,-
CASSFSSGGDQPQHF,TGCGCCAGCAGCTTCAGCTCAGGGGGAGACCAGCCCCAGCATTTT,TRBD1,TRBV5-1,TRBJ1-5,many
CASSPDSQETQYF,TGTGCCAGCAGTCCGGACAGCCAAGAGACCCAGTACTTC,-,TRBV18,TRBJ2-5,many
CSASEPRGLDYNEQFF,TGCAGTGCTAGCGAACCAAGAGGACTTGACTACAATGAGCAGTTCTTC,-,TRBV20-1,TRBJ2-1,many
CASSVGLGSYNEQFF,TGTGCCAGCAGCGTCGGTCTGGGCTCCTACAATGAGCAGTTCTTC,-,TRBV9,TRBJ2-1,few
CASSPTTGINTDTQYF,TGTGCCAGCAGCCCCACTACGGGGATCAACACAGATACGCAGTATTTT,-,TRBV7-8,TRBJ2-3,many
CASRNLAEGTQETQYF,TGTGCCAGCAGAAACCTAGCGGAGGGTACCCAAGAGACCCAGTACTTC,TRBD2,TRBV12-3/TRBV12-4,TRBJ2-5,many
CSARVNGGQGTEAFF,TGCAGTGCTAGAGTAAACGGGGGGCAGGGCACTGAAGCTTTCTTT,-,TRBV20-1,TRBJ1-1,few
CASSLSGAEQYF,TGTGCCAGCAGTTTATCTGGGGCAGAGCAGTACTTC,-,TRBV27,TRBJ2-7,-
CASSDRQSSYNSPLHF,TGTGCCAGCAGTGACCGACAGAGCTCCTATAATTCACCCCTCCACTTT,-,TRBV6-1,TRBJ1-6,once
CSVGVWGTDTQYF,TGCAGCGTCGGGGTTTGGGGCACAGATACGCAGTATTTT,-,TRBV29-1,TRBJ2-3,many
CASSPILYEQYF,TGTGCCAGCAGCCCGATCCTCTACGAGCAGTACTTC,-,TRBV28,TRBJ2-7,many